A selection of T cell receptor beta chains follows, all from one sample in a study of Ad26.COV2.S vaccination and SARS-CoV-2 variants. Method: immunoSEQ multiplex PCR; TCRdb's copy keeps in-frame clones and lacks some. The sample carries 350,000 to 500,000 clones, over 75% recorded once. The starting material was peripheral blood, obtained in a trial of Ad26.COV2.S vaccine versus placebo. The receptors stem from a person between 18 and 59 years old who received the Ad26.COV2.S COVID-19 vaccine or a placebo. Each CDR3 is given with its conserved first and last residue. The D gene is left open where the match is weak. Clone size is shown for a subset of rows, as once, few, many or a class of expanded clone.

J	V	size	D	CDR3	DNA
TRBJ1-1	TRBV5-4	NA	TRBD1	CASSPRQGKITEAFF	TGTGCCAGCAGCCCCCGACAGGGGAAGATCACTGAAGCTTTCTTT
TRBJ1-2	TRBV19	NA	NA	CASSPGVANYGYTF	TGTGCCAGTAGTCCAGGGGTAGCTAACTATGGCTACACCTTC
TRBJ1-2	TRBV18	NA	NA	CASSPTGKGLYGYTF	TGTGCCAGCTCACCGACAGGAAAGGGGTTATATGGCTACACCTTC
TRBJ2-1	TRBV4-3	NA	NA	CASSRTPSALSSYNEQFF	TGCGCCAGCAGCCGAACCCCGAGTGCTCTGAGCTCCTACAATGAGCAGTTCTTC
TRBJ1-1	TRBV11-2	once	NA	CASSLEGDTEAFF	TGTGCCAGCAGCTTAGAAGGGGACACTGAAGCTTTCTTT
TRBJ2-3	TRBV7-3	NA	TRBD2	CASSLAGGEDTQYF	TGTGCCAGCAGCCTGGCGGGAGGAGAAGATACGCAGTATTTT
TRBJ2-1	TRBV28	few	TRBD1	CASNRETGYNTEQFF	TGTGCCAGCAATAGGGAGACAGGGTACAATACTGAGCAGTTCTTC
TRBJ2-1	TRBV7-2	NA	TRBD2	CASSPVAGAGYGEQFF	TGTGCCAGCAGTCCCGTAGCGGGAGCAGGGTATGGTGAGCAGTTCTTC
TRBJ1-6	TRBV5-6	NA	TRBD1	CASSAPDREDNSPLHF	TGTGCCAGCAGCGCCCCGGACAGGGAAGATAATTCACCCCTCCACTTT
TRBJ2-1	TRBV11-2	NA	TRBD2	CASSLNGLAGAFSYNEQFF	TGTGCCAGCAGCTTAAACGGACTAGCGGGAGCCTTCTCCTACAATGAGCAGTTCTTC
TRBJ2-7	TRBV6-1	NA	NA	CASSEPILRRGSYEQYF	TGTGCCAGCAGTGAACCCATCCTCCGCAGGGGCTCCTACGAGCAGTACTTC
TRBJ2-7	TRBV5-4	once	TRBD2	CASSPGLVTPDYEQYF	TGTGCCAGCAGCCCGGGACTAGTAACCCCTGACTACGAGCAGTACTTC
TRBJ2-7	TRBV6-6	NA	TRBD1	CASSPLDRVGEQYF	TGTGCCAGCAGCCCCCTCGACAGGGTGGGCGAGCAGTACTTC
TRBJ2-7	TRBV29-1	NA	TRBD1	CSVRTGGFNEQYF	TGCAGCGTTCGGACAGGGGGCTTCAACGAGCAGTACTTC
TRBJ2-7	TRBV11-2	few	TRBD2	CASSLEGLAGGYEQYF	TGTGCCAGCAGCTTAGAGGGTCTAGCGGGAGGCTACGAGCAGTACTTC
TRBJ2-3	TRBV6-2/TRBV6-3	once	TRBD2	CASSGTSGPTRDTQYF	TGTGCCAGCAGTGGGACTAGCGGACCTACCCGTGATACGCAGTATTTT
TRBJ2-3	TRBV29-1	NA	TRBD2	CSAWGGDRTDTQYF	TGCAGCGCCTGGGGGGGGGATCGCACAGATACGCAGTATTTT
TRBJ1-1	TRBV6-2/TRBV6-3	NA	NA	CASSSAENTEAFF	TGTGCCAGCAGTTCGGCGGAGAACACTGAAGCTTTCTTT
TRBJ2-3	TRBV9	NA	TRBD1	CASSVRDRPTDTQYF	TGTGCCAGCAGCGTCCGGGACAGACCCACAGATACGCAGTATTTT
TRBJ2-7	TRBV28	NA	NA	CASGTGMRDEQYF	TGTGCCAGCGGCACCGGGATGAGAGACGAGCAGTACTTC
TRBJ1-3	TRBV9	few	NA	CASSVSSLSGNTIYF	TGTGCCAGCAGCGTATCGAGTTTATCTGGAAACACCATATATTTT
TRBJ2-2	TRBV5-3	NA	NA	CARSLASGPHTRENKGTGELFF	TGTGCCAGAAGCTTGGCCTCCGGCCCACATACTAGGGAAAATAAGGGCACCGGGGAGCTGTTTTTT
TRBJ2-1	TRBV5-6	NA	TRBD2	CASSLTSGSSIDEQFF	TGTGCCAGCAGCTTGACTAGCGGGAGTTCTATCGATGAGCAGTTCTTC
TRBJ1-2	TRBV14	NA	NA	CASSPSNPYGYTF	TGTGCCAGCAGCCCTAGTAATCCATATGGCTACACCTTC
TRBJ1-2	TRBV27	NA	NA	CASTARPWGNYGYTF	TGTGCCAGCACCGCCCGGCCGTGGGGTAACTATGGCTACACCTTC
TRBJ2-7	TRBV27	NA	NA	CASRSGTQASPTYEQYF	TGTGCCAGCAGGTCGGGTACCCAGGCCTCCCCAACCTACGAGCAGTACTTC
TRBJ2-7	TRBV5-6	once	NA	CASEPRGLRSYEQYF	TGTGCCAGCGAACCGAGGGGACTCCGCTCCTACGAGCAGTACTTC
TRBJ1-4	TRBV7-9	NA	TRBD1	CASSSPRQGAGEKLFF	TGTGCCAGCAGCTCGCCCCGGCAGGGGGCGGGGGAAAAACTGTTTTTT
TRBJ2-7	TRBV9	NA	TRBD2	CASSEGLAESSYEQYF	TGTGCCAGCAGCGAGGGACTAGCGGAGTCCTCCTACGAGCAGTACTTC
TRBJ2-7	TRBV6-5	NA	NA	CASSYFGSEQYF	TGTGCCAGCAGTTACTTCGGGTCCGAGCAGTACTTC
TRBJ2-1	TRBV5-1	NA	NA	CASSSRRSSYNEQFF	TGCGCCAGCAGCTCCAGGAGGAGCTCCTACAATGAGCAGTTCTTC
TRBJ2-4	TRBV21-1	NA	NA	CASSKAQVRDKNIQYF	TGTGCCAGCAGCAAGGCCCAAGTCCGGGACAAAAACATTCAGTACTTC
TRBJ2-7	TRBV5-4	NA	NA	CASSPTVTPHEQYF	TGTGCCAGCAGCCCAACGGTCACCCCCCACGAGCAGTACTTC
TRBJ2-7	TRBV7-9	few	NA	CASSLEYEQYF	TGTGCCAGCAGCTTAGAGTACGAGCAGTACTTC
TRBJ2-7	TRBV19	NA	TRBD1	CASSIGYRGYHEQYF	TGTGCCAGTAGTATAGGATACAGGGGATATCACGAGCAGTACTTC
TRBJ2-1	TRBV5-4	NA	NA	CASSLQGGEQFF	TGTGCCAGCAGCTTGCAGGGGGGTGAGCAGTTCTTC
TRBJ2-1	TRBV10-1	NA	TRBD2	CASSATGGLAGGNEQFF	TGCGCCAGCAGTGCGACAGGAGGACTAGCGGGAGGCAATGAGCAGTTCTTC
TRBJ2-1	TRBV9	NA	NA	CASSDSGLSYNEQFF	TGTGCCAGCAGCGATAGCGGACTCTCCTACAATGAGCAGTTCTTC
TRBJ1-1	TRBV18	NA	TRBD1	CASSPPSGQEGTEAFF	TGTGCCAGCTCACCGCCTAGCGGACAGGAGGGGACTGAAGCTTTCTTT
TRBJ1-6	TRBV5-1	NA	NA	CASGKGRDSPLHF	TGCGCCAGCGGCAAGGGGAGGGATTCACCCCTCCACTTT
TRBJ2-7	TRBV2	NA	TRBD1	CASSEPGQGWEQYF	TGTGCCAGCAGTGAGCCGGGACAGGGATGGGAGCAGTACTTC
TRBJ2-1	TRBV11-2	NA	NA	CASSPGGNSYNEQFF	TGTGCCAGCAGCCCCGGAGGCAACTCCTACAATGAGCAGTTCTTC
TRBJ2-1	TRBV29-1	NA	NA	CSVAFLGINEQFF	TGCAGCGTTGCTTTTTTGGGCATCAATGAGCAGTTCTTC
TRBJ2-3	TRBV7-9	NA	NA	CASSLVGSPEQDGQYF	TGTGCCAGCAGCTTAGTCGGTAGCCCAGAACAGGATGGGCAGTATTTT
TRBJ2-1	TRBV29-1	NA	TRBD1	CSVKKQGADPNEQFF	TGCAGCGTGAAAAAACAGGGGGCGGATCCCAATGAGCAGTTCTTC
TRBJ2-7	TRBV7-2	NA	NA	CASSLVEGGGYEQYF	TGTGCCAGCAGCTTAGTGGAAGGGGGGGGATACGAGCAGTACTTC
TRBJ1-6	TRBV4-3	NA	NA	CASSQDHRQGNSPLHF	TGCGCCAGCAGCCAAGATCATCGGCAGGGCAATTCACCCCTCCACTTT
TRBJ2-7	TRBV5-4	NA	NA	CASSHRSTYEQYF	TGTGCCAGCAGCCATCGAAGTACCTACGAGCAGTACTTC
TRBJ2-3	TRBV6-5	NA	NA	CASSYVASDTQYF	TGTGCCAGCAGTTACGTGGCTTCAGATACGCAGTATTTT
TRBJ2-3	TRBV9	NA	TRBD2	CASSARLAGGDTQYF	TGTGCCAGCAGCGCGAGACTAGCGGGAGGGGATACGCAGTATTTT
TRBJ1-4	TRBV2	NA	TRBD1	CASIGTATNEKLFF	TGTGCCAGCATAGGGACAGCTACTAATGAAAAACTGTTTTTT
TRBJ1-1	TRBV10-3	NA	NA	CAISETSAQNTEAFF	TGTGCCATCAGTGAGACCTCAGCACAGAACACTGAAGCTTTCTTT
TRBJ2-3	TRBV27	NA	NA	CASSLSWTGADTQYF	TGTGCCAGCAGTTTATCGTGGACGGGAGCTGATACGCAGTATTTT
TRBJ1-3	TRBV27	NA	NA	CASSSRLGGPRNTIYF	TGTGCCAGCAGTTCCCGTCTAGGGGGGCCGAGAAACACCATATATTTT
TRBJ1-6	TRBV11-2	NA	TRBD1	CASSLAPTGVNSPLHF	TGTGCCAGCAGCTTAGCCCCCACAGGGGTGAATTCACCCCTCCACTTT